One sample yielded the 26 T cell receptor beta chains listed below, sequenced in a study of CXCR3-negative and CXCR3-positive naive CD8 T cells. All TRB cDNA libraries came from 5' RACE performed with UMI labels. TCRdb reprocessed the 5' RACE reads and reports one entry per CDR3 protein, with no DNA. The listing contains over 55,000 distinct CDR3 sequences. No antigen has been assigned to these receptors. Points from the study as a whole: TRB CDR3s were more hydrophobic in CXCR3-positive than in CXCR3-negative naive cells.

The sample taken for sequencing was naive CXCR3+ CD8+ T cells from blood. Specified subset: CD45RO-CCR7+CD27+CD95- naive CD8+ T cells expressing CXCR3 (TNR3+). The receptors derive from a human donor in good health. Some clones in this sample may be carry-over from other donors' samples.

CDR3 in amino acids: CASSLGTGLGSMGAFF. The chain has TRBV7-9 and TRBJ1-1; TCRdb reports TRBD1, a call that lacks DNA to check it against. Germline values: CDR1 SEHNR, CDR2 FQNEAQ (reference sequence). The CDR3 spans 16 residues.

The V call is TRBV28, the J call TRBJ2-7; TCRdb indicates TRBD2, and absent DNA this call remains unverified. The CDR3 has 14 residues. Germline loops: CDR1 MDHEN, CDR2 SYDVKM. CDR3 in amino acids: CASSLRVTDYEQYF. Variable domain in full (rest from reference TRBV28 and TRBJ2-7): DVKVTQSSRYLVKRTGEKVFLECVQDMDHENMFWYRQDPGLGLRLIYFSYDVKMKEKGDIPEGYSVSREKKERFSLILESASTNQTSMYLCASSLRVTDYEQYFGPGTRLTVT.

The chain carries TRBV28 and TRBJ1-4; lacking DNA, the TRBD1 call made by TCRdb goes unchecked. The CDR3 runs 14 residues. Germline V gene sequence: CDR1 MDHEN, CDR2 SYDVKM. This chain's CDR3 is CASRRGQGNEKLFF.

The chain combines TRBV19 with TRBJ2-7; the TCRdb call, TRBD1, lacks DNA for checking. The CDR3 is 16 amino acids. From germline, CDR1 is LNHDA and CDR2 SQIVND (reference sequence). The CDR3 sequence: CASRTPLQTYSYEQYF.

J is TRBJ2-7 and V is TRBV11-3. Germline lookup yields CDR1 SGHNT and CDR2 YENEEA. The CDR3 runs 13 residues. CDR3 region: CASSQNSGYEQYF.

V gene TRBV29-1 combines with J gene TRBJ2-3; the D call from TCRdb, TRBD1, cannot be confirmed without DNA. The CDR3 is made up of 14 amino acids. Germline V gives CDR1 SQVTM, CDR2 ANQGSEA. This CDR3 is CSSDDSLGTDTQYF.

The rearrangement links TRBV20-1 to TRBJ1-5; checking the TCRdb D call of TRBD1 is not possible without DNA. The germline V gene encodes CDR1 DFQATT and CDR2 SNEGSKA (reference sequence). The CDR3 loop spans 14 amino acids. The CDR3 is CSAREGLSNQPQHF.

The chain couples TRBV5-1 to TRBJ2-1; TCRdb's D call, TRBD2, is unchecked because there is no DNA. Germline V gene sequence: CDR1 SGHRS, CDR2 YFSETQ. This CDR3 contains 19 residues. CDR3: CASSSSGTSGANSYNEQFF. The variable domain in full, with the rest retrieved from reference TRBV5-1 and TRBJ2-1, is KAGVTQTPRYLIKTRGQQVTLSCSPISGHRSVSWYQQTPGQGLQFLFEYFSETQRNKGNFPGRFSGRQFSNSRSEMNVSTLELGDSALYLCASSSSGTSGANSYNEQFFGPGTRLTVL.

The chain has TRBV7-2 and TRBJ1-3; with no DNA, the TCRdb D assignment of TRBD1 cannot be verified. The germline V gene has CDR1 SGHTA and CDR2 FQGNSA. The CDR3 consists of 14 residues. The CDR3 reads CASSSGEPGNTIYF.

The chain joins TRBV12-3 or TRBV12-4 to TRBJ2-7; TCRdb designates TRBD1, a call that cannot be tested without DNA. There are 12 residues in the CDR3. The CDR3 sequence is CASSFPLYEQYF.

The chain recombines TRBV20-1 with TRBJ2-1; without DNA, the TCRdb call of TRBD2 cannot be checked. The CDR3 runs to 16 residues. Germline loops: CDR1 DFQATT, CDR2 SNEGSKA (reference sequence). The CDR3 loop reads CSARDSAGGNYNEQFF.

V usage is TRBV29-1 and J usage is TRBJ1-6. The CDR3 sequence is 14 residues long. Germline CDR1 and CDR2: SQVTM and ANQGSEA. The CDR3 spells CRTPCEGPGSPLHF.

The J gene is TRBJ2-7, the V gene TRBV27; TCRdb's D gene call, TRBD2, goes unchecked for lack of DNA. Germline-derived CDR1 and CDR2 are MNHEY and SMNVEV (reference sequence). This CDR3 contains 14 residues. The CDR3: CASSRLAGAYEQYF.

The chain combines TRBV5-1 with TRBJ2-7; TCRdb indicates TRBD1, and absent DNA this call remains unverified. This CDR3 is built from 13 residues. Germline V gives CDR1 SGHRS, CDR2 YFSETQ. The CDR3 protein is CASSQTQGSEQYF.

V usage is TRBV6-5 and J usage is TRBJ2-7; there is no DNA to check the TCRdb D call of TRBD1. CDR1 MNHEY and CDR2 SVGAGI come from the germline V gene. CDR3 length: 15 amino acids. The CDR3 sequence: CASRPDRRYSYEQYF.

The V call is TRBV2, the J call TRBJ1-1. The CDR3 spans 12 residues. Germline V CDR1 and CDR2: SNHLY, FYNNEI. CDR3 in amino acids: CASDDGNTEAFF.

This sequence joins TRBV2 and TRBJ2-7; TCRdb returns TRBD1, unconfirmable since there is no DNA. The CDR3 runs 15 residues. Germline assignment: CDR1 SNHLY and CDR2 FYNNEI. The chain's CDR3 is CASSVGTGAGEEQYF.

The chain has TRBV6-2 or TRBV6-3 and TRBJ2-3. This CDR3 is 16 amino acids long. Germline assignment: CDR1 MNHEY and CDR2 SVGEGT. CDR3 loop: CASSYSAGSSTDTQYF.

This chain uses TRBV20-1 with TRBJ2-7. Germline V lookup: CDR1 DFQATT, CDR2 SNEGSKA (reference sequence). CDR3 length: 13 amino acids. CDR3: CSARGRSSYEQYF.

The chain links TRBV25-1 to TRBJ1-6; with no DNA, the TCRdb D assignment of TRBD1 cannot be verified. In germline, CDR1 is MGHDK, CDR2 SYGVNS. The CDR3 consists of 15 residues. The CDR3 sequence is CASRTIRAVDSPLHF.

The chain links TRBV5-4 to TRBJ2-5; with no DNA, the TCRdb D assignment of TRBD2 cannot be verified. The CDR3 extends over 17 amino acids. Germline assignment: CDR1 SGHNT and CDR2 YYREEE (reference sequence). CDR3 loop: CASSLPLAGAYQETQYF.

The chain uses TRBV20-1 and TRBJ2-7; the TRBD2 assignment by TCRdb is unverifiable without DNA. The CDR3 has 16 amino acids. Germline V lookup: CDR1 DFQATT, CDR2 SNEGSKA (reference sequence). The CDR3 is CSARDRSSRSSYEQYF.

This chain links TRBV5-5 with TRBJ1-5; there is no DNA to check the TCRdb D call of TRBD1. The CDR3 is 16 amino acids. The germline V gene encodes CDR1 SGHKS and CDR2 YYEKEE (reference sequence). This CDR3 is CASSLLGDRVNQPQHF.

CDR3: CSVTDRNTGELFF. The chain has TRBV29-1 and TRBJ2-2; TCRdb calls TRBD1, which cannot be checked without DNA. Germline V gene data show CDR1 as SQVTM and CDR2 as ANQGSEA. The CDR3 has 13 amino acids.

This rearrangement joins TRBV3-1 to TRBJ2-3; the D gene TCRdb calls, TRBD1, cannot be checked with no DNA. The CDR3 extends over 15 amino acids. The germline CDR1 and CDR2 sequences are LGHDT and YNNKEL (reference sequence). CDR3 region: CASSTIDRSTDTQYF.

V usage is TRBV7-8 and J usage is TRBJ2-7; TCRdb designates TRBD2, a call that cannot be tested without DNA. Germline loops: CDR1 SGHVS, CDR2 FQNEAQ. The length of the CDR3 is 16 residues. This CDR3 is CASSLSGTNRPYEQYF.